Presented here are 5 T cell receptor beta chains from one specimen sequenced in a study of T cells in Graves' hyperthyroidism and ophthalmopathy. RNA transcripts provided the source from which TCR beta CDR3 regions were amplified. In the first-round RT-PCR of the TCR CDR3, the HTBI primer set was used. TCRdb fed the multiplex PCR reads into MiXCR, producing one record per CDR3 protein. The sample shows hundreds of thousands of distinct CDR3 sequences, about 15% of them seen only once. Sequencing was done on a sample of blood. The receptors were sampled from a woman aged 18-29 years with Graves' hyperthyroidism.

In its sample, this clonotype was seen many times. One end of the junction fails to match germline, which may point to a read error. The gene calls are TRBV6-1 and TRBJ2-5; 7 bases align to TRBD2. Germline lookup yields CDR1 MNHNS and CDR2 SASEGT. The CDR3 has 15 amino acids. The CDR3 DNA is TGTGCCAGCTGTGAAGCGGGGCTCATCAAAGAGACCCAGTACTTC. This encodes CASCEAGLIKETQYF.

Details on this clonotype: This may be a read error: a much more frequent sequence differs by one nucleotide. The chain joins TRBV6-2 or TRBV6-3 to TRBJ2-3; a weak D match, TRBD1 (5 bases). The CDR3 is 15 residues long. Germline V lookup: CDR1 MNHEY, CDR2 SVGEGT. V gave up 4 bases and J gave up 1 base, with 12 bases separating them. CDR3 sequence (DNA): TGTGCCAGCAGTTGGGGCTCGGTGGGCACAGATACGCAGTATTTT. Encoded protein: CASSWGSVGTDTQYF.

In its sample, this clonotype was seen many times. The rearrangement joins TRBV6-1 to TRBJ2-2; TRBD2 agrees at 8 bases. CDR3 length: 16 residues. CDR1 is MNHNS and CDR2 is SASEGT in the germline V gene. J lost 1 base, V lost 7 bases, and 8 bases had no gene match. The DNA of the CDR3 is TGTGCCAGCATCCTCACGGGGGGGAAGAACACCGGGGAGCTGTTTTTT. Amino acid sequence: CASILTGGKNTGELFF.

This chain connects TRBV5-4 to TRBJ2-1, with D unclear. The germline V gene has CDR1 SGHNT and CDR2 YYREEE (reference sequence). V was pared by 4 bases and J by 7 bases, with 15 bases between. The CDR3 covers 14 residues. In DNA form, the CDR3 reads TGTGCCAGCAGCCAAAAGGCCCTTCTAAATGAGCAGTTCTTC. Translated, it gives CASSQKALLNEQFF.

This clonotype was seen repeatedly, ten times or more. The chain couples TRBV12-3 or TRBV12-4 to TRBJ1-1; D possibly corresponds to TRBD1 (5 bases). The CDR3 is 14 residues long. Trimming removed 3 bases at V and 4 bases at J, with 12 bases between. CDR3 DNA sequence: TGTGCCAGCAGTTTCGGGGCCCGGAGCACTGAAGCTTTCTTT. It is translated as CASSFGARSTEAFF.